This entry lists 4 T cell receptor beta chains sequenced from one sample in a study of T cells after yellow fever vaccination. TCRdb processed the 5' RACE reads anew with MiXCR; each CDR3 protein has one entry. This table has hundreds of thousands of distinct CDR3 sequences, around 4% appearing once. Sample: PBMCs, taken on the day of the yellow fever booster vaccination. These receptors were taken from a man aged 18 to 29 who received the YFV17D yellow fever vaccine.

This clonotype was observed many times. The V and J genes are TRBV5-1 and TRBJ2-3, with D perhaps being TRBD1 or TRBD2 (5 bases each). The germline V and J ends were trimmed by 7 bases and 2 bases, with 11 bases remaining between them. This CDR3 has 13 residues. CDR1 is SGHRS, CDR2 YFSETQ, per germline. CDR3 in DNA: TGCGCCAGCCGGGACGGCCTCACAGATACGCAGTATTTT. Encoded protein: CASRDGLTDTQYF.

This clonotype was seen more than once but under ten times. J is TRBJ2-7 and V is TRBV4-1, with TRBD1 matching 7 bases. The J segment lost 1 base and the V segment lost 2 bases, leaving 11 bases of the junction unmatched. Germline lookup yields CDR1 MGHRA and CDR2 YSYEKL. The CDR3 has 17 residues. The CDR3: CASSQRGMDRRSYEQYF. The CDR3 DNA reads as TGCGCCAGCAGCCAACGGGGTATGGACAGGAGGTCCTACGAGCAGTACTTC.

This clonotype was observed at least ten times. The chain couples TRBV5-8 to TRBJ1-1; D unresolved. The V end lost 4 bases, the J end lost 5 bases, and 9 bases lay between the germline ends. Per germline, CDR1 SGHTS and CDR2 YDEGEE. The CDR3 has 12 residues. In DNA form, the CDR3 reads TGTGCCAGCAGCGGCCGGAAGACTGAAGCTTTCTTT. It codes for CASSGRKTEAFF.

This clonotype was recorded a few times. The chain is built from TRBV4-1 and TRBJ2-1; D gene uncertain. This CDR3 has 12 amino acids. Germline V gene data show CDR1 as MGHRA and CDR2 as YSYEKL. Trimming shortened V by 2 bases and J by 8 bases, and 7 bases separated the two germline ends. The CDR3 protein is CASSQPNDEQFF. CDR3 DNA sequence: TGCGCCAGCAGCCAACCCAACGATGAGCAGTTCTTC.